The sequence of this T cell receptor beta chain was determined in a study of blood T cell repertoires in COVID-19. For the study at large: The United States, Italy and Spain supplied acute and convalescent COVID-19 samples. Sources were T cells, B-cell-depleted T cells, or PBMCs; the material itself was cDNA or gDNA.

In the study's own analysis: The authors estimated nucleated cell counts from reference gene primer amplification. Libraries were prepared by immunoSEQ multiplex PCR; TCRdb keeps only in-frame clonotypes and omits some of them. V, J and clone size were drawn from that table, and D and trimming were deduced from the DNA. The sample carries tens of thousands of clones, roughly 90% recorded once. This clone was found once. CDR3 length: 14 residues. Looked up from germline, CDR1 is SGDLS and CDR2 is YYNGEE. The V end was cut by 0 bases, the J end by 4 bases, with 10 bases between. Sequences were obtained from peripheral blood. The gene calls are TRBV9 and TRBJ1-1; D remains unclear. This receptor was taken from a man aged 80 or over with acute or convalescent COVID-19. The CDR3 protein is CASSVGSRGTEAFF. CDR3 nucleotide sequence: TGTGCCAGCAGCGTAGGAAGCCGGGGCACTGAAGCTTTCTTT.